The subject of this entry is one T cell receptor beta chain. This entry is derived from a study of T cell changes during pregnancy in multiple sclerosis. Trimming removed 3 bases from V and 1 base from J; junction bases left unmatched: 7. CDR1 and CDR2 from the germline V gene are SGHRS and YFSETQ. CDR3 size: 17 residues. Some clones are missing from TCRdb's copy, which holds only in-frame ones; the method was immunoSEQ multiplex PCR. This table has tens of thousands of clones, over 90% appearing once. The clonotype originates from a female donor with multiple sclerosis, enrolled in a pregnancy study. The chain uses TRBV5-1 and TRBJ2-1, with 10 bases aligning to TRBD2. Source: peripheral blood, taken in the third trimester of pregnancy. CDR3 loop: CASSSRGAGGSYNEQFF. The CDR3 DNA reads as TGCGCCAGCAGCTCCCGAGGAGCGGGAGGGTCCTACAATGAGCAGTTCTTC.